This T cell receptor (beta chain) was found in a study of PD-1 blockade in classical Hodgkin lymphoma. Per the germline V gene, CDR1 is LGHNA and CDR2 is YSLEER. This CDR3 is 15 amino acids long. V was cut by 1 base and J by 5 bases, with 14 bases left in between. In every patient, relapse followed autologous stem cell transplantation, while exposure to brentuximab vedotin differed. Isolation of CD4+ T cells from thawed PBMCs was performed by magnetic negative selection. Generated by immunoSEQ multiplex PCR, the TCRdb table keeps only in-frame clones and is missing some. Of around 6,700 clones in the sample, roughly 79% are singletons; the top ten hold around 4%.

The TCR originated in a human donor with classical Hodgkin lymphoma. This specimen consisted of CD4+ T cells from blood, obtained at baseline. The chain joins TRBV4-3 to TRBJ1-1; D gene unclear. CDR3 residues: CASSQATGVGTEAFF. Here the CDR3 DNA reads TGCGCCAGCAGCCAAGCTACCGGGGTGGGGACTGAAGCTTTCTTT.